These T cell receptor beta chains were read from a single sample in a study of cytomegalovirus exposure and HLA in healthy donors. Repertoires were generated with immunoSEQ multiplex PCR, while TCRdb's copy carries only in-frame clones and drops some. The sample lists around 150,000 clones, 66% occurring once. Sequencing input: PBMCs. The source of these receptors is a human donor in good health. Each CDR3 is given with its conserved first and last residue. The D gene is left open where the match is weak. Rows may omit the clone size; those that give it use once, few, many or a size class.

clone_size j_call d_call v_call cdr3_nt cdr3_aa
few TRBJ2-3 NA TRBV6-5 TGTGCCAGCAGTTACTCGAGGCAAACGGGTACGCAGTATTTT CASSYSRQTGTQYF
few TRBJ1-3 TRBD1 TRBV9 TGTGCCAGCAGCAGACGGACAGGGTCGGGAAACACCATATATTTT CASSRRTGSGNTIYF
NA TRBJ2-5 NA TRBV5-4 TGTGCCAGCGCCGCAAGGGGTCTTCAGCAGTACTTC CASAARGLQQYF
NA TRBJ1-4 TRBD1 TRBV27 TGTGCCAGCAGCAGGGGGCTCGGTGAAAAACTGTTTTTT CASSRGLGEKLFF
NA TRBJ2-2 NA TRBV7-2 TGTGCCAGCAGCTTAGTGGGGCACACCGGGGAGCTGTTTTTT CASSLVGHTGELFF
NA TRBJ2-1 NA TRBV9 TGTGCCAGCAGCGTATTAGAGGGTACTGAGCAGTTCTTC CASSVLEGTEQFF
few TRBJ1-1 TRBD1 TRBV5-1 TGCGCCAGCAGGGGACAGGTAGAAAACACTGAAGCTTTCTTT CASRGQVENTEAFF
NA TRBJ2-3 TRBD2 TRBV10-2 TGCGCCAGCAGTGAGTCGCCTAGCGGGACCGGAGATACGCAGTATTTT CASSESPSGTGDTQYF
NA TRBJ2-5 TRBD1 TRBV19 TGTGCCAGTCGGGACAGGCTTCAAGAGACCCAGTACTTC CASRDRLQETQYF
NA TRBJ1-3 NA TRBV9 TGTGCCAGCAGCGTAGCTACGGGGAGCTCTGGAAACACCATATATTTT CASSVATGSSGNTIYF
few TRBJ1-5 NA TRBV2 TGTGCCAGCAGTGGGGAGAGGGCTAGCAATCAGCCCCAGCATTTT CASSGERASNQPQHF